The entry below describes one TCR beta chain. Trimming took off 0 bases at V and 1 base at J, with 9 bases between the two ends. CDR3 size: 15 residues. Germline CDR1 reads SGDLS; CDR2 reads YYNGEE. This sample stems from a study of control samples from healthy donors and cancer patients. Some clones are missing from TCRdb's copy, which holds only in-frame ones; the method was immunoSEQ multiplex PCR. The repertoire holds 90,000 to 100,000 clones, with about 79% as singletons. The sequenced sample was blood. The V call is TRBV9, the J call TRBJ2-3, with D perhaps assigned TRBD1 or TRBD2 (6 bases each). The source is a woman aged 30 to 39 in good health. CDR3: CASSVEGGGTDTQYF. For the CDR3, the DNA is TGTGCCAGCAGCGTAGAGGGGGGAGGCACAGATACGCAGTATTTT.